Listed below are T cell receptor beta chains from one sample, sequenced in a study of CD8+ T cells in alopecia areata. Produced via immunoSEQ multiplex PCR; TCRdb's table is partial and in-frame only. Seen here are under 150,000 clones, 60% to 65% observed once, and the top ten hold around 5.7%. The specimen was CD4+ T cells sorted from blood, collected at week 4, from a patient treated with tofacitinib. The source of these receptors is a human donor with alopecia areata. Both conserved end residues are part of each CDR3.

V,J,CDR3
TRBV11-2,TRBJ1-4,CASSFTGATNEKLFF
TRBV5-6,TRBJ2-1,CASSHKVLDRVTSNEQFF
TRBV5-1,TRBJ2-2,CASSFSTGELFF
TRBV5-1,TRBJ2-2,CASSLRDTGELFF
TRBV6-5,TRBJ2-7,CASRDRYEQYF
TRBV7-6,TRBJ2-7,CASSPRGRSSYEQYF
TRBV10-3,TRBJ2-1,CAISDGWGGVDNEQFF
TRBV6-6,TRBJ1-3,CASSLSGPHLNTIYF
TRBV7-2,TRBJ1-3,CASSPDRAGNTIYF
TRBV5-1,TRBJ2-7,CASSLGDYAAEQYF
TRBV5-4,TRBJ1-2,CASSSRDRGRFYGYTF
TRBV29-1,TRBJ2-7,CSVEDPRRSSYEQYF
TRBV5-5,TRBJ1-1,CASSLATGTGEGAFF
TRBV7-2,TRBJ2-3,CASSRAGVRTDTQYF
TRBV7-2,TRBJ2-7,CASSYDRGQGLHEQYF
TRBV5-4,TRBJ2-1,CASSRGPGLSNEQFF
TRBV29-1,TRBJ1-1,CSAQGANTEAFF
TRBV29-1,TRBJ2-3,CSVVGATDTQYF
TRBV5-8,TRBJ2-2,CASSYLTGELFF
TRBV7-2,TRBJ1-1,CASSPDRVVTEAFF
TRBV29-1,TRBJ1-2,CSVGLRGQATYGYTF
TRBV28,TRBJ1-3,CASSLRSSGNTIYF
TRBV9,TRBJ2-6,CASSPNKDSGANVLTF
TRBV15,TRBJ2-1,CATSRRDRVLAQFF
TRBV5-1,TRBJ2-5,CASSSSGQQETQYF
TRBV9,TRBJ1-2,CASSRGQVGGYTF
TRBV6-5,TRBJ1-2,CASRNQGGGKYGYTF
TRBV15,TRBJ2-6,CATSLRSGANVLTF
TRBV27,TRBJ2-7,CASSGQGVYEQYF
TRBV6-6,TRBJ2-2,CATLPRGMETGELFF
TRBV5-1,TRBJ1-6,CASSLGGSGNSPLHF
TRBV27,TRBJ2-7,CASSSGQTLYEQYF
TRBV9,TRBJ2-1,CASSVGLAVNNEQFF
TRBV4-3,TRBJ1-2,CASSQDPRRNYGYTF
TRBV5-6,TRBJ1-5,CASSSARSNQPQHF
TRBV30,TRBJ1-5,CAWSVSGGQPQHF
TRBV9,TRBJ2-7,CASSVGGQAYEQYF
TRBV25-1,TRBJ1-4,CASSERDGTGEKLFF
TRBV30,TRBJ2-5,CAWSKGGETQYF
TRBV27,TRBJ2-6,CASSLGWTLSSGANVLTF
TRBV5-6,TRBJ1-1,CASSLYGVNTEAFF
TRBV6-1,TRBJ2-2,CASSVRTVNTGELFF
TRBV7-8,TRBJ2-5,CASSSTGGGGQETQYF
TRBV7-8,TRBJ1-2,CASSIMDSNYGYTF